Below, 25 T cell receptor beta chains from the same sample are listed, as sequenced in a study of T cell repertoires in cytomegalovirus infection. TCRdb re-called the reads through MiXCR, storing one row per CDR3 protein. Of 700,000 to 850,000 distinct CDR3 sequences in the sample, 30% to 35% were seen once. Antigen specificity for these receptors is unknown. Sequenced material: cultured CD8+ T cells from PBMCs, taken from culture after CMV antigen stimulation. The receptors were sampled from a human donor in good health (CMV status not recorded). Some clones in this sample may be carry-over from other donors' samples.

The chain carries TRBV12-3 or TRBV12-4 and TRBJ1-5, with D hard to call. The CDR3 totals 15 residues. The V gene lost 1 base and the J gene lost 6 bases, with 13 bases spanning the gap. For the CDR3, the DNA is TGTGCCAGCAGTTTAGGCGGGTCCGAAGCTCAGCCCCAGCATTTT. This codes for CASSLGGSEAQPQHF.

There are many counts of this clonotype. The chain links TRBV7-8 to TRBJ2-1; 11 bases map to TRBD2. V gave up 3 bases and J gave up 6 bases; unmatched junction bases: 4. The CDR3 loop spans 15 amino acids. Germline loops: CDR1 SGHVS, CDR2 FQNEAQ. The CDR3 DNA follows: TGTGCCAGCAGCTTGGCTAGCGGGGGGATCAATGAGCAGTTCTTC. This codes for CASSLASGGINEQFF.

This clonotype turned up a few times. The chain joins TRBV7-2 to TRBJ2-1; TRBD2 matches at 8 bases. After removal of 2 bases from V and 5 bases from J, the junction contained 5 bases not matched to a gene. Germline V gene lookup returns CDR1 SGHTA and CDR2 FQGNSA. The length of the CDR3 is 15 residues. The CDR3 DNA reads as TGTGCCAGCAGCTTAAGGAGCGGGGGTAACAATGAGCAGTTCTTC. Encoded protein: CASSLRSGGNNEQFF.

This clonotype has ten or more counts. V and J are TRBV7-6 and TRBJ1-1, with D possibly TRBD1 on 5 matching bases. With 5 bases removed from V and 5 bases from J, the gap between germline ends came to 21 bases. This CDR3 is built from 16 residues. In germline, CDR1 is SGHVS, CDR2 FNYEAQ. The CDR3 here is CASSPLGEQGNTEAFF. CDR3 coding DNA: TGTGCCAGCAGCCCCCTAGGGGAGCAGGGAAATACTGAAGCTTTCTTT.

This clonotype was seen many times. This CDR3 reads CASSYLPDVGVADTQYF. CDR3 nucleotide sequence: TGTGCCAGCAGTTACCTACCGGACGTTGGGGTGGCAGATACGCAGTATTTT. The V gene is TRBV6-6, the J gene TRBJ2-3; D is undetermined. CDR1 and CDR2 (germline): MNHNY, SVGAGI (reference sequence). This CDR3 spans 17 amino acids. The V end lost 2 bases, the J end lost 4 bases, and 19 bases lay between the germline ends.

The CDR3 sequence is CATRTSGVTGELFF. The CDR3 nucleotides are TGTGCCACCAGGACTAGCGGGGTCACCGGGGAGCTGTTTTTT. The rearrangement joins TRBV10-3 to TRBJ2-2, with TRBD2 identical over 12 bases. J lost 4 bases, V lost 10 bases, and 4 bases had no gene match. The germline V gene has CDR1 ENHRY and CDR2 SYGVKD. The CDR3 spans 14 residues.

Regarding this clonotype: The CDR3 does not close with the conserved phenylalanine or tryptophan, likely indicating a read error. V and J are TRBV28 and TRBJ1-2; 8 bases line up with TRBD1. The length of the CDR3 is 16 residues. Germline loops: CDR1 MDHEN, CDR2 SYDVKM. The V and J ends lost 6 bases and 4 bases, in that order; junction bases with no gene match: 13. CDR3 sequence (DNA): TGTGCCAGCAGCCCTCATCCGGGACAGGATCCCTATGGCTACACCTGC. This translates into CASSPHPGQDPYGYTC.

This clonotype has a handful of counts. This chain links TRBV7-9 with TRBJ2-7, with TRBD2 identical over 7 bases. This CDR3 has 15 residues. CDR1 SEHNR and CDR2 FQNEAQ come from the germline V gene (reference sequence). V lost 0 bases, J lost 5 bases, and 7 bases stayed unmatched. The CDR3 DNA sequence: TGTGCCAGCAGCTTAGCGGGAGCGGGGTTCAACGAGCAGTACTTC. Amino acids: CASSLAGAGFNEQYF.

CDR3 coding DNA: TGCAGTGTCTTCACAGATACGCAGTATTTT. This translates into CSVFTDTQYF. This sequence joins TRBV20-1 and TRBJ2-3; D call uncertain. Trimming pared 7 bases from V and 2 bases from J, leaving 4 bases between. The CDR3 is made up of 10 amino acids. CDR1 and CDR2 from the germline V gene are DFQATT and SNEGSKA (reference sequence).

The chain is built from TRBV6-6 and TRBJ1-2; 11 bases are a match to TRBD1. The CDR3 is made up of 16 amino acids. Looked up from germline, CDR1 is MNHNY and CDR2 is SVGAGI (reference sequence). V lost 7 bases to trimming and J lost 5 bases; unmatched junction nucleotides: 12. This chain's CDR3 is CASNDRGQGALYGYTF. The DNA for the CDR3 is TGTGCCAGCAACGACCGTGGACAGGGGGCTTTGTATGGCTACACCTTC.

The chain joins TRBV7-9 to TRBJ2-7, with D perhaps matching TRBD1 (5 bases). V was clipped by 6 bases and J by 5 bases, with 20 bases between them. In germline, CDR1 is SEHNR, CDR2 FQNEAQ (reference sequence). This CDR3 is built from 15 residues. The CDR3 nucleotides read TGTGCCAGCAGTGCCCCCGATCGCCCCAGGGACGAGCAGTACTTC. Encoded protein: CASSAPDRPRDEQYF.

V is TRBV28 and J is TRBJ2-4; no clear D. V lost 5 bases, J lost 5 bases, and 7 bases lay in between. This CDR3 is built from 12 residues. CDR1 MDHEN and CDR2 SYDVKM come from the germline V gene. CDR3 coding DNA: TGTGCCAGCAGTACCCCTCAAAACATTCAGTACTTC. This gives the protein CASSTPQNIQYF.

The genes are TRBV12-3 or TRBV12-4 and TRBJ1-4; D is unresolved. CDR3 length: 14 residues. V was shortened by 3 bases and J by 3 bases, with 8 bases between the two germline ends. CDR3 protein: CASSLGLSNEKLFF. DNA for the CDR3: TGTGCCAGCAGTTTGGGGTTATCTAATGAAAAACTGTTTTTT.

The chain combines TRBV7-9 with TRBJ1-2; maybe TRBD1 (6 bases). CDR1 is SEHNR, CDR2 FQNEAQ, per germline (reference sequence). The CDR3 sequence is 19 residues long. The V gene lost 5 bases and the J gene lost 2 bases, with 27 bases spanning the gap. The CDR3 bases are TGTGCCAGCAGCACCCGACAGGTCCCATTTCTTGACCTAAACTATGGCTACACCTTC. Translation gives CASSTRQVPFLDLNYGYTF.

In its sample, this clonotype was seen a few times. The chain joins TRBV6-5 to TRBJ2-4; 7 bases match TRBD1. CDR3 length equals 15 residues. Trimming removed 3 bases from V and 8 bases from J; junction bases left unmatched: 10. CDR1 is MNHEY and CDR2 is SVGAGI in the germline V gene. The CDR3 coding sequence is TGTGCCAGCAGTTATCACACAGGGGCTAAAGACATTCAGTACTTC. This sequence encodes CASSYHTGAKDIQYF.

This chain joins TRBV6-5 and TRBJ2-1; the D gene could be TRBD1 or TRBD2 (5 bases each). The CDR3 extends over 16 amino acids. CDR1 MNHEY and CDR2 SVGAGI come from the germline V gene. With 4 bases removed from V and 0 bases from J, the gap between germline ends came to 13 bases. CDR3 region: CASSSGDPSSYNEQFF. DNA for the CDR3: TGTGCCAGCAGTTCCGGGGACCCGAGCTCCTACAATGAGCAGTTCTTC.

The table lists this clonotype with a few counts. The V call is TRBV10-3, the J call TRBJ2-1; D is uncertain. The CDR3 covers 14 residues. CDR1 ENHRY and CDR2 SYGVKD come from the germline V gene. The V and J ends lost 0 bases and 0 bases respectively, with 3 bases between them. The DNA for the CDR3 is TGTGCCATCAGTGAGTCGAGCTCCTACAATGAGCAGTTCTTC. The encoded protein is CAISESSSYNEQFF.

The chain employs TRBV14 and TRBJ2-5; D might be TRBD1 (6 bases). V was clipped by 8 bases and J by 4 bases, with 11 bases between them. This CDR3 has 12 amino acids. Germline CDR1 is SGHDN and CDR2 is FVKESK. The CDR3 sequence is CASGRGRETQYF. Here the CDR3 DNA reads TGTGCCAGCGGCAGGGGCAGAGAGACCCAGTACTTC.

This clonotype was detected a few times. This chain links TRBV6-2 or TRBV6-3 with TRBJ2-1; D assignment may be TRBD1 or TRBD2 (5 bases each). There are 15 residues in the CDR3. Germline-derived CDR1 and CDR2 are MNHEY and SVGEGT. The germline V and J ends were trimmed by 2 bases and 2 bases, with 10 bases remaining between them. The CDR3 bases are TGTGCCAGCAGTTACCTGGGGGAACCCTACAATGAGCAGTTCTTC. Translation gives CASSYLGEPYNEQFF.

This clonotype was seen at least ten times. V usage is TRBV7-9 and J usage is TRBJ2-3; TRBD2 agrees at 13 bases. The length of the CDR3 is 23 residues. Per the germline V gene, CDR1 is SEHNR and CDR2 is FQNEAQ (reference sequence). V dropped 7 bases and J dropped 1; count of bases not matched to a gene: 26. The CDR3 spells CASTLTLAGGPESYLWGTDTQYF. DNA of the CDR3: TGTGCCAGCACCCTCACACTAGCGGGGGGGCCCGAGAGTTACTTGTGGGGCACAGATACGCAGTATTTT. The full variable domain, completed using reference TRBV7-9 and TRBJ2-3, is DTGVSQNPRHKITKRGQNVTFRCDPISEHNRLYWYRQTLGQGPEFLTYFQNEAQLEKSRLLSDRFSAERPKGSFSTLEIQRTEQGDSAMYLCASTLTLAGGPESYLWGTDTQYFGPGTRLTVL.

This clonotype was seen more than once but under ten times. The chain uses TRBV2 and TRBJ2-1; the D gene could be TRBD1 or TRBD2 (5 bases each). The CDR3 sequence is 13 residues long. V was trimmed by 8 bases and J by 2 bases, leaving 10 bases between them. Germline CDR1 and CDR2: SNHLY and FYNNEI. The CDR3: CASGGVAYNEQFF. CDR3 sequence (DNA): TGTGCCAGCGGGGGTGTCGCCTACAATGAGCAGTTCTTC.

This clonotype was seen only a few times. The gene calls are TRBV27 and TRBJ1-1, with D possibly being TRBD1 (5 bases). V was pared by 9 bases and J by 10 bases, with 18 bases between. The CDR3 is made up of 12 amino acids. Germline V gene sequence: CDR1 MNHEY, CDR2 SMNVEV (reference sequence). The CDR3 sequence is CASKTARGRAFF. The DNA for the CDR3 is TGTGCCAGTAAGACAGCGCGAGGACGAGCTTTCTTT.

This clonotype showed up just a few times. This sequence joins TRBV7-6 and TRBJ1-4; possible D gene TRBD1, 5 bases. V was cut by 0 bases and J by 0 bases, with 11 bases left in between. This CDR3 region has 17 residues. Germline-derived CDR1 and CDR2 are SGHVS and FNYEAQ. Written as DNA, the CDR3 is TGTGCCAGCAGCTTAGCGAGGGGAATTGCAACTAATGAAAAACTGTTTTTT. This codes for CASSLARGIATNEKLFF. Filled out from reference TRBV7-6 and TRBJ1-4, the complete variable domain reads GAGVSQSPRYKVTKRGQDVALRCDPISGHVSLYWYRQALGQGPEFLTYFNYEAQQDKSGLPNDRFSAERPEGSISTLTIQRTEQRDSAMYRCASSLARGIATNEKLFFGSGTQLSVL.

The sample holds a few counts of this clonotype. A junction end diverges from the germline sequence, so it may reflect a read error. The chain employs TRBV7-7 and TRBJ2-7, with TRBD1 matching over 9 bases. The CDR3 length is 14 residues. CDR1 is SSHAT and CDR2 is FNYEAQ in the germline V gene (reference sequence). The CDR3 DNA reads TGTGCTAGCAGCTTGGAACAGGGGGCGTACGAGCAGTACTTC. As protein: CASSLEQGAYEQYF. Full variable domain (missing parts from reference TRBV7-7 and TRBJ2-7): GAGVSQSPRYKVTKRGQDVTLRCDPISSHATLYWYQQALGQGPEFLTYFNYEAQPDKSGLPSDRFSAERPEGSISTLTIQRTEQRDSAMYRCASSLEQGAYEQYFGPGTRLTVT.

The chain links TRBV28 to TRBJ2-5, with 10 bases identical to TRBD2. Unmatched junction bases numbered 8, after V lost 6 bases and J lost 1 base. CDR1 MDHEN and CDR2 SYDVKM come from the germline V gene. This CDR3 comprises 16 residues. CDR3 nucleotide sequence: TGTGCCAGCAGCATTGGACTAGCGGTACTCCAAGAGACCCAGTACTTC. This gives the protein CASSIGLAVLQETQYF.